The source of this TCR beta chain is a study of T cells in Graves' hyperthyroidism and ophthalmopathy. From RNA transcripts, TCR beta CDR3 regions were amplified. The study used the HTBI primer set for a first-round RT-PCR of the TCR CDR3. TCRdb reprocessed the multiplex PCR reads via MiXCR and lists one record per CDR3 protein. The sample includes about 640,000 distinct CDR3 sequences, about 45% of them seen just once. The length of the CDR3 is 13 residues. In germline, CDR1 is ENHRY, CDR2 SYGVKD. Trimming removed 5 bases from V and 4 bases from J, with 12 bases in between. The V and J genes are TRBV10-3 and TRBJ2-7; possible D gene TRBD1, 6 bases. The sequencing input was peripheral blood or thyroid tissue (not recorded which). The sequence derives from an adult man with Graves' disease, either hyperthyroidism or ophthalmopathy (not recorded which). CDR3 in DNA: TGTGCCATCAGTTCCAGGGGACGATACGAGCAGTACTTC. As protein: CAISSRGRYEQYF.